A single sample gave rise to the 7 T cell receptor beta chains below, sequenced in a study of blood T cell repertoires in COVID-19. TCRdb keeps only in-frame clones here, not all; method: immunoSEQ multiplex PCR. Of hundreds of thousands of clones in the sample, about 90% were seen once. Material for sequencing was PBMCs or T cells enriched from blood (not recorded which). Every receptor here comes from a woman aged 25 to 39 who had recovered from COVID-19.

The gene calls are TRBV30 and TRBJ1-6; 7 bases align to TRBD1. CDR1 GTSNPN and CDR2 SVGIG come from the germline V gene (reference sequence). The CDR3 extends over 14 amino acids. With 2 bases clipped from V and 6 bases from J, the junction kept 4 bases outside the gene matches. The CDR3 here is CAWSPGQSNSPLHF. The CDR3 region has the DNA TGTGCCTGGAGTCCGGGACAGAGTAATTCACCCCTCCACTTT.

The CDR3 loop reads CASSPGLAGVYEQYF. CDR3 in DNA: TGTGCCAGCAGCCCAGGACTAGCGGGAGTCTACGAGCAGTACTTC. The chain recombines TRBV7-2 with TRBJ2-7; TRBD2 matches at 13 bases. CDR1 and CDR2 (germline): SGHTA, FQGNSA. This CDR3 has 15 amino acids. The ends lost 5 bases at V and 3 bases at J; junction bases unmatched: 4.

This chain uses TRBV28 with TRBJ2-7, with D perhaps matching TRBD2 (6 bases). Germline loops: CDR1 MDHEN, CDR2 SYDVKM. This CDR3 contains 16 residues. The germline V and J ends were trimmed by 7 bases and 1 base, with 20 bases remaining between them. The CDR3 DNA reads TGTGCCAGCACCCTAATGGGCTCCCGGGGGTCCTACGAGCAGTACTTC. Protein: CASTLMGSRGSYEQYF.

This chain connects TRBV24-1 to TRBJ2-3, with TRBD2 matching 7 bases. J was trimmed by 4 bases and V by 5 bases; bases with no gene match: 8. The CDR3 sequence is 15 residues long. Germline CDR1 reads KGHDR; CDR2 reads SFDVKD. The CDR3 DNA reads TGTGCCACCAGTGTATCGGGAGGCGGCTCAGATACGCAGTATTTT. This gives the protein CATSVSGGGSDTQYF.

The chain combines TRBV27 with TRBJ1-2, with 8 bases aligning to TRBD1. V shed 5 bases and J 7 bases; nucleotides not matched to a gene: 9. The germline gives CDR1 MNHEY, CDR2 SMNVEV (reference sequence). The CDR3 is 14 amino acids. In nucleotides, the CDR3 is TGTGCCAGCAGTCCCCGGACAGGGATTCGTGGCTACACCTTC. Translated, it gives CASSPRTGIRGYTF.

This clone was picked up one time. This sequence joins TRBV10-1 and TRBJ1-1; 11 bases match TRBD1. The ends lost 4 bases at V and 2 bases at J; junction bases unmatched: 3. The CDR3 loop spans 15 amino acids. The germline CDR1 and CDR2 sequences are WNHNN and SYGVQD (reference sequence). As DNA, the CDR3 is TGCGCCAGCAGTGGGGACAGGGGGTCTAACACTGAAGCTTTCTTT. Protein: CASSGDRGSNTEAFF.

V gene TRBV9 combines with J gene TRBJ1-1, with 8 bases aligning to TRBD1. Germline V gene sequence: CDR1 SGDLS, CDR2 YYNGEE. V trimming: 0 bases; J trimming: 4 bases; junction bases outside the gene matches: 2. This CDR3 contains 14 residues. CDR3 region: CASSVGTGPTEAFF. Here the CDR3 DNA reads TGTGCCAGCAGCGTAGGGACAGGGCCCACTGAAGCTTTCTTT.